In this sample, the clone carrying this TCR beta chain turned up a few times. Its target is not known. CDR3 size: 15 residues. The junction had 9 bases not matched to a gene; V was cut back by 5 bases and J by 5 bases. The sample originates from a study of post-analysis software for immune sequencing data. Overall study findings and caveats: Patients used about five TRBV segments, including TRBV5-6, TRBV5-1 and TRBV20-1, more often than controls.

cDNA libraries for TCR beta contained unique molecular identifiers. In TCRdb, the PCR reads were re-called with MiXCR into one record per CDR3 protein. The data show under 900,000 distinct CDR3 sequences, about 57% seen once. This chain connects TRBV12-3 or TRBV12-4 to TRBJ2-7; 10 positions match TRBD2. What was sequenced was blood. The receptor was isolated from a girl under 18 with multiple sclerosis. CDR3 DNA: TGTGCCAGCAGTCCCACCGGGCTAGCGGGAGACGAGCAGTACTTC. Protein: CASSPTGLAGDEQYF.